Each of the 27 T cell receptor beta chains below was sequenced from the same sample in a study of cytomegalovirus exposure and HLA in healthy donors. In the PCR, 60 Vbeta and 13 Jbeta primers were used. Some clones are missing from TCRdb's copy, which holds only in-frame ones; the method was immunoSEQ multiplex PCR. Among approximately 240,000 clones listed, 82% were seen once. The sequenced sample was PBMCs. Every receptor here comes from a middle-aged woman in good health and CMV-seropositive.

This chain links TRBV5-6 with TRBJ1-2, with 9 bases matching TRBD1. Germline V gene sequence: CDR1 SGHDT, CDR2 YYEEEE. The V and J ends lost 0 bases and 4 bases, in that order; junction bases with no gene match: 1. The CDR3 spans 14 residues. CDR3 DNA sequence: TGTGCCAGCAGCTTGGGACAGGGGGGCTATGGCTACACCTTC. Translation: CASSLGQGGYGYTF. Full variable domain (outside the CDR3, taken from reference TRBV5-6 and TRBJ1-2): DAGVTQSPTHLIKTRGQQVTLRCSPKSGHDTVSWYQQALGQGPQFIFQYYEEEERQRGNFPDRFSGHQFPNYSSELNVNALLLGDSALYLCASSLGQGGYGYTFGSGTRLTVV.

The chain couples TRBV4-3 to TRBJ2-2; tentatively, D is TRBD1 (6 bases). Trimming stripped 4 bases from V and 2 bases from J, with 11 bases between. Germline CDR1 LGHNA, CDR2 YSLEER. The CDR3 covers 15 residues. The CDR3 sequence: CASSPLQGNTGELFF. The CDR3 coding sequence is TGCGCCAGCAGCCCATTACAGGGTAACACCGGGGAGCTGTTTTTT.

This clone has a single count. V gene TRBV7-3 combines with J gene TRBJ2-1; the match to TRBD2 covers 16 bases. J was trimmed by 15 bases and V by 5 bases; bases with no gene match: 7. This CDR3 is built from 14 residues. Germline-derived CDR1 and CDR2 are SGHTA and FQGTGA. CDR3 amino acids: CASSPGTSGRDLFF. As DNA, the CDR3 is TGTGCCAGCAGCCCCGGGACTAGCGGGAGGGATCTGTTCTTC.

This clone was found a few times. The CDR3 loop reads CAWSVRVEGGSGYTF. The CDR3 bases are TGTGCCTGGAGTGTACGTGTCGAGGGCGGGAGTGGCTACACCTTC. The chain joins TRBV30 to TRBJ1-2; D remains unclear. V lost 0 bases, J lost 7 bases, and 18 bases lay in between. The CDR3 loop spans 15 amino acids. Looked up from germline, CDR1 is GTSNPN and CDR2 is SVGIG (reference sequence).

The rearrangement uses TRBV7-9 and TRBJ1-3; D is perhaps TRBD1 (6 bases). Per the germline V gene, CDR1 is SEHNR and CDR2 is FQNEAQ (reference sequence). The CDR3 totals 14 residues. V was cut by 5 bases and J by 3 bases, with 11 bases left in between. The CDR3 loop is CASSPTGSGNTIYF. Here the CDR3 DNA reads TGTGCCAGCAGCCCGACAGGTAGTGGAAACACCATATATTTT.

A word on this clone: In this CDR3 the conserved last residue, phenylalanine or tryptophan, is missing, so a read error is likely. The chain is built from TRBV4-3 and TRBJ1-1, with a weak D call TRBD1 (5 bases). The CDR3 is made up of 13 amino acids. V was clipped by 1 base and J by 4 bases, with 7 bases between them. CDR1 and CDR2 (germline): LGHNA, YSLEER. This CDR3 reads CASSQVGGTEAFL. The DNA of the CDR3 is TGCGCCAGCAGCCAAGTTGGGGGCACTGAAGCTTTCCTT.

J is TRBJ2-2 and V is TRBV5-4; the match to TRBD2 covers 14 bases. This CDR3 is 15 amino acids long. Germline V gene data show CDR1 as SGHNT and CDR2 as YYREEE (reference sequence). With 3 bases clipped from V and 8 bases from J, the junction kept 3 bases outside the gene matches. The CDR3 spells CASSSGLAGAGELFF. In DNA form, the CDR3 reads TGTGCCAGCAGCTCGGGACTAGCGGGGGCTGGGGAGCTGTTTTTT.

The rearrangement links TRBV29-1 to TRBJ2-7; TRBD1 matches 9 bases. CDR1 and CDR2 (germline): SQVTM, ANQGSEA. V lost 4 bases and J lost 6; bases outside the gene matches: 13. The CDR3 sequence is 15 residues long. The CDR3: CSVVLAGTGSVEQYF. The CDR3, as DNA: TGCAGCGTTGTCCTTGCCGGGACAGGGTCGGTCGAGCAGTACTTC.

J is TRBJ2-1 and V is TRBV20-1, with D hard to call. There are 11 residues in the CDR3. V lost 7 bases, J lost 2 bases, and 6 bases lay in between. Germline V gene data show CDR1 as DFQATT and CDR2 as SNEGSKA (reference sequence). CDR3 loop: CSVTAYNEQFF. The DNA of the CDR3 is TGCAGTGTCACAGCCTACAATGAGCAGTTCTTC.

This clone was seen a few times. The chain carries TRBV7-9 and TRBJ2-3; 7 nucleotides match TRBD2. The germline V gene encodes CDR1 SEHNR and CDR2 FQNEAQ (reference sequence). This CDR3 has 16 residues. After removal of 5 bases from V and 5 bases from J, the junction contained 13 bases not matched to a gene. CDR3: CASSADLAAGVDTQYF. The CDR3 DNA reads TGTGCCAGCAGCGCCGACTTGGCGGCGGGAGTAGATACGCAGTATTTT. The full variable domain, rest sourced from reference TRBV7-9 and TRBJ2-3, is DTGVSQNPRHKITKRGQNVTFRCDPISEHNRLYWYRQTLGQGPEFLTYFQNEAQLEKSRLLSDRFSAERPKGSFSTLEIQRTEQGDSAMYLCASSADLAAGVDTQYFGPGTRLTVL.

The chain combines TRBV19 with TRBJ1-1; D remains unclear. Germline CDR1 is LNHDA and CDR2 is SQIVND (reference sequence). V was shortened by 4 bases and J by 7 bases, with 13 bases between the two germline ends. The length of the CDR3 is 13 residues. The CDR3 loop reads CASSRMAGNEAFF. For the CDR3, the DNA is TGTGCCAGTAGTAGGATGGCAGGCAATGAAGCTTTCTTT.

In nucleotides, the CDR3 is TGCGCCAGCAGCCAAGATCGCGGCGCGGGCAGCTCGTCCTATGGCTACACCTTC. Translating it yields CASSQDRGAGSSSYGYTF. The rearrangement uses TRBV4-1 and TRBJ1-2; no firm D call. Germline V gene sequence: CDR1 MGHRA, CDR2 YSYEKL. This CDR3 is built from 18 residues. Trimming left V 0 bases short and J 4 bases short, with 21 bases between.

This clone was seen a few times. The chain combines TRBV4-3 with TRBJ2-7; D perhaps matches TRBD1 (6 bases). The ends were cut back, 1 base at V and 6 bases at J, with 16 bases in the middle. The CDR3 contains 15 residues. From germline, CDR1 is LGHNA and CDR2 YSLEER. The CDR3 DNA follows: TGCGCCAGCAGCCAAGGTTCCGGCAGGGGTAGCGAGCAGTACTTC. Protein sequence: CASSQGSGRGSEQYF.

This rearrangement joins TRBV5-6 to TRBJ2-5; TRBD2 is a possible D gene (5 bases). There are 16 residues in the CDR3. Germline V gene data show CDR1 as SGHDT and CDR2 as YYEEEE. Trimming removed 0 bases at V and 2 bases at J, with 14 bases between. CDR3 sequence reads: CASSLAGVVGQETQYF. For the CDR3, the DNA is TGTGCCAGCAGCTTGGCCGGGGTAGTGGGACAAGAGACCCAGTACTTC.

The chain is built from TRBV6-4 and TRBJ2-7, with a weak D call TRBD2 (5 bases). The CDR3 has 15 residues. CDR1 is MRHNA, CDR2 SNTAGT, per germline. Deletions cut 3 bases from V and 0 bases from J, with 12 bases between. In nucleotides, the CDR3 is TGTGCCAGCAGTGAAGAGGGCGGAAGCTCCTACGAGCAGTACTTC. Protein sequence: CASSEEGGSSYEQYF.

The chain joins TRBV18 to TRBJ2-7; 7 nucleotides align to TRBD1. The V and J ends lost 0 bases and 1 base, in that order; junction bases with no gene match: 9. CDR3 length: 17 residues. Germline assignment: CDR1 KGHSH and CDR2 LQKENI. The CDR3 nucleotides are TGTGCCAGCTCACCACCTTACGCAGGGGGAGTATCCTACGAGCAGTACTTC. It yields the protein CASSPPYAGGVSYEQYF.

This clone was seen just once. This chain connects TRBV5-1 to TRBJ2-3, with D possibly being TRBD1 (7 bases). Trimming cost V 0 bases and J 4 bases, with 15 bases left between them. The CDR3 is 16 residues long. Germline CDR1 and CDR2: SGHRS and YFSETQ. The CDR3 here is CASSLGDSDRADTQYF. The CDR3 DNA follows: TGCGCCAGCAGCTTGGGGGACTCTGACAGGGCAGATACGCAGTATTTT.

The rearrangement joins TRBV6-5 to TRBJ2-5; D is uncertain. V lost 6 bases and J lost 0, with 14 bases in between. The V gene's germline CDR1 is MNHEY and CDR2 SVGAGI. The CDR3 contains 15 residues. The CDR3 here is CASSPTSGYQETQYF. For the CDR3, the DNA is TGTGCCAGCAGCCCCACCTCTGGCTACCAAGAGACCCAGTACTTC.

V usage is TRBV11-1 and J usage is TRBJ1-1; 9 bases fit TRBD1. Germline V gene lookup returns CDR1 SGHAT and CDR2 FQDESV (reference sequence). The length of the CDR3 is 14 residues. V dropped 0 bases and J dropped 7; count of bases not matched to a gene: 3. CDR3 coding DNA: TGTGCCAGCAGCTTAGCTTGGACAGGGGTTGAAGCTTTCTTT. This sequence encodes CASSLAWTGVEAFF.

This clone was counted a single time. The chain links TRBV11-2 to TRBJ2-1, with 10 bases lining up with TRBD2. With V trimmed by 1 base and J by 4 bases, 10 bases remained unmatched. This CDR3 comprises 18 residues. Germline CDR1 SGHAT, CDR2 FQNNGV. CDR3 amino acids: CASSLALRRTSGYNEQFF. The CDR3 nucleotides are TGTGCCAGCAGCTTAGCCCTCCGCAGGACTAGCGGTTACAATGAGCAGTTCTTC.

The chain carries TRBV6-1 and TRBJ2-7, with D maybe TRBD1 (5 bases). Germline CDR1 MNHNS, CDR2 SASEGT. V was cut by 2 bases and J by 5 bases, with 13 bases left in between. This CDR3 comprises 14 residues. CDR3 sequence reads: CASSETQGPHEQYF. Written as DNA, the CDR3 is TGTGCCAGCAGTGAAACCCAGGGTCCCCACGAGCAGTACTTC.

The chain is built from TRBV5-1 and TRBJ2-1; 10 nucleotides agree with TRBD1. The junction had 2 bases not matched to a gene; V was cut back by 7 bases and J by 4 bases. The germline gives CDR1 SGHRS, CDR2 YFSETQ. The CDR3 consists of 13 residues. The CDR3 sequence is CASQDRGYNEQFF. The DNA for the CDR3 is TGCGCCAGCCAGGACAGGGGGTACAATGAGCAGTTCTTC.

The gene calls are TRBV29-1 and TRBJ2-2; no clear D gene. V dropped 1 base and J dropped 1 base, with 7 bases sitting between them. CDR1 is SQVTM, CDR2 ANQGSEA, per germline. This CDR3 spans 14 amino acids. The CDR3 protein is CSVEGPMNTGELFF. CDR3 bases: TGCAGCGTTGAAGGGCCGATGAACACCGGGGAGCTGTTTTTT.

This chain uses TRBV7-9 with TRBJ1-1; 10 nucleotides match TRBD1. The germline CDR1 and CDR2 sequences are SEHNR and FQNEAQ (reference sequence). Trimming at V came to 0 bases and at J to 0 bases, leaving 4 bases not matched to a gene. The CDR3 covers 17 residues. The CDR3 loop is CASSLARDRGLNTEAFF. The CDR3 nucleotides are TGTGCCAGCAGCTTAGCCCGGGACAGGGGTTTGAACACTGAAGCTTTCTTT.

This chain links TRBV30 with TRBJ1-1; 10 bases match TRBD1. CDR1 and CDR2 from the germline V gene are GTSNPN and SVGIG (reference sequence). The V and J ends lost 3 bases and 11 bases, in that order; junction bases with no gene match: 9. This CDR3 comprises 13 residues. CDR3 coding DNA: TGTGCCTGGAGCGCGGGACAGGGGATGTGGGCTTTCTTT. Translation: CAWSAGQGMWAFF.

This CDR3 is CASSTGTGSEAFF. The DNA for the CDR3 is TGTGCCAGCAGCACAGGGACAGGGTCTGAAGCTTTCTTT. The V and J genes are TRBV7-3 and TRBJ1-1, with TRBD1 identical over 9 bases. This CDR3 has 13 amino acids. Germline values: CDR1 SGHTA, CDR2 FQGTGA. The V segment lost 5 bases and the J segment 6 bases; nucleotides outside the gene matches: 4. Full variable domain (missing parts from reference TRBV7-3 and TRBJ1-1): GAGVSQTPSNKVTEKGKYVELRCDPISGHTALYWYRQSLGQGPEFLIYFQGTGAADDSGLPNDRFFAVRPEGSVSTLKIQRTERGDSAVYLCASSTGTGSEAFFGQGTRLTVV.

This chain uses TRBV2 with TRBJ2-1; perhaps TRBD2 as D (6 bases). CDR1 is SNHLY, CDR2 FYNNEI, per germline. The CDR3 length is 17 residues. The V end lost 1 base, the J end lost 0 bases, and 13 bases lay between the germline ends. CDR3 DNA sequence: TGTGCCAGCAGTGAAGATCAGCGGGCTAGCTCCTACAATGAGCAGTTCTTC. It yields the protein CASSEDQRASSYNEQFF.